Presented here are 20 T cell receptor beta chains from one specimen sequenced in a study of regulatory T cells in long-lasting Graves disease. To make TCR beta libraries, researchers used iRepertoire HTBI primers and Arm-PCR of CDR3 regions. TCRdb ran MiXCR on the multiplex PCR reads and lists one entry per CDR3 protein. The table has 350,000 to 500,000 distinct CDR3 sequences, roughly a fifth seen once. Time point given: persistent/refractory GD, antithyroid drugs over 5 years with positive TRAb. RNA extracted from PBMCs served as the sequencing template. Sample: peripheral blood mononuclear cells (PBMCs), taken when the disease was refractory, from a patient treated with antithyroid drugs. These receptors were collected from a female donor with Graves disease.

The sample holds many counts of this clonotype. The genes are TRBV28 and TRBJ1-2; D is perhaps TRBD1 (6 bases). Per germline, CDR1 MDHEN and CDR2 SYDVKM. CDR3 length: 12 amino acids. V was cut by 5 bases and J by 14 bases, with 18 bases left in between. As DNA, the CDR3 is TGTGCCAGCAGTCCCCCGACAGGCGGGCGTACCTTC. Translation gives CASSPPTGGRTF.

In its sample, this clonotype was seen many times. The J gene is TRBJ2-7, the V gene TRBV7-2; D not resolved. This CDR3 has 12 amino acids. Germline CDR1 and CDR2: SGHTA and FQGNSA. The V and J ends lost 1 base and 3 bases respectively, with 4 bases between them. CDR3 nucleotide sequence: TGTGCCAGCAGCTTAGTCCACTACGAGCAGTACTTC. It codes for CASSLVHYEQYF.

This rearrangement joins TRBV20-1 to TRBJ1-5, with D possibly being TRBD1 (6 bases). This CDR3 region has 15 residues. Germline-derived CDR1 and CDR2 are DFQATT and SNEGSKA (reference sequence). V lost 1 base to trimming and J lost 9 bases, with 19 bases between them. The CDR3 sequence: CSARGRGGEFRPQHF. The CDR3 region has the DNA TGCAGTGCTAGAGGAAGAGGGGGGGAGTTTCGGCCCCAGCATTTT.

This clonotype was recorded once. This chain uses TRBV20-1 with TRBJ2-3; no firm D call. Germline V CDR1 and CDR2: DFQATT, SNEGSKA (reference sequence). Trimming left V 6 bases short and J 0 bases short, with 4 bases between. The CDR3 contains 11 residues. CDR3 nucleotide sequence: TGCAGTGCCAGAAGCACAGATACGCAGTATTTT. Its protein product is CSARSTDTQYF.

The chain joins TRBV5-1 to TRBJ1-1; 8 bases agree with TRBD1. Germline CDR1 is SGHRS and CDR2 is YFSETQ. J gave up 4 bases and V 4 bases, and 9 bases lay outside the gene matches. The CDR3 is made up of 15 amino acids. Written as DNA, the CDR3 is TGCGCCAGCAGCGAGATACCCCAGGGGGCCACTGAAGCTTTCTTT. Translation gives CASSEIPQGATEAFF.

The CDR3 spells CAWSLPNGQLVNTEAFF. In nucleotides, the CDR3 is TGTGCCTGGAGTCTCCCCAATGGACAGCTGGTAAACACTGAAGCTTTCTTT. The chain combines TRBV30 with TRBJ1-1, with D perhaps TRBD1 (6 bases). V was pared by 2 bases and J by 2 bases, with 21 bases between. The length of the CDR3 is 17 residues. Germline V gene data show CDR1 as GTSNPN and CDR2 as SVGIG (reference sequence). The variable domain in full, completed from reference TRBV30 and TRBJ1-1, reads SQTIHQWPATLVQPVGSPLSLECTVEGTSNPNLYWYRQAAGRGLQLLFYSVGIGQISSEVPQNLSASRPQDRQFILSSKKLLLSDSGFYLCAWSLPNGQLVNTEAFFGQGTRLTVV.

This clonotype was observed at least ten times. This sequence joins TRBV12-3 or TRBV12-4 and TRBJ1-4, with 11 bases fitting TRBD1. The V gene end was trimmed by 3 bases and the J gene end by 10 bases; junction bases not matched to a gene: 13. The CDR3 runs 17 residues. The CDR3 spells CASSLRTGGELRGKLFF. CDR3 sequence (DNA): TGTGCCAGCAGTTTGAGGACAGGGGGCGAACTTCGGGGAAAACTGTTTTTT.

At least ten counts were recorded for this clonotype. The chain links TRBV12-3 or TRBV12-4 to TRBJ2-6; the match to TRBD1 covers 9 bases. The V segment lost 8 bases and the J segment 0 bases; nucleotides outside the gene matches: 11. This CDR3 spans 18 amino acids. The CDR3 protein is CASGAPGQGDSGANVLTF. The CDR3 bases are TGTGCCAGCGGTGCGCCGGGACAGGGAGACTCTGGGGCCAACGTCCTGACTTTC.

This clonotype was recorded a few times. The chain is built from TRBV27 and TRBJ2-3, with D perhaps matching TRBD2 (6 bases). The CDR3 extends over 14 amino acids. V was shortened by 3 bases and J by 6 bases, with 13 bases between the two germline ends. Germline V gives CDR1 MNHEY, CDR2 SMNVEV (reference sequence). The CDR3 DNA reads TGTGCCAGCAGTTTGGGGCAGGAGGGGGATACGCAGTATTTT. Translated: CASSLGQEGDTQYF.

This clonotype was seen repeatedly, ten times or more. The rearrangement links TRBV20-1 to TRBJ2-7, with D unclear. Deletions cut 2 bases from V and 3 bases from J, with 11 bases between. Germline V gives CDR1 DFQATT, CDR2 SNEGSKA (reference sequence). This CDR3 contains 13 residues. The CDR3 DNA reads as TGCAGTGCTAGATCGGGCACCTTCTACGAGCAGTACTTC. Protein sequence: CSARSGTFYEQYF.

At least ten counts were recorded for this clonotype. V and J are TRBV2 and TRBJ2-7; 7 bases are shared with TRBD1. The V gene's germline CDR1 is SNHLY and CDR2 FYNNEI. The CDR3 length is 13 residues. J was trimmed by 3 bases and V by 5 bases; bases with no gene match: 4. CDR3 amino acids: CASSPTGNYEQYF. The CDR3 nucleotides are TGTGCCAGCAGTCCGACAGGGAACTACGAGCAGTACTTC.

In its sample, this clonotype was seen a few times. The V and J genes are TRBV12-3 or TRBV12-4 and TRBJ2-4; a weak D match, TRBD2 (6 bases). The V gene lost 4 bases and the J gene lost 1 base, with 17 bases spanning the gap. This CDR3 is built from 17 residues. The CDR3 DNA reads as TGTGCCAGCAGTTCCGGGGGATCTACCGGGGCCAAAAACATTCAGTACTTC. It encodes CASSSGGSTGAKNIQYF.

This clonotype was detected many times. This chain joins TRBV6-1 and TRBJ1-5, with unresolved D. Per the germline V gene, CDR1 is MNHNS and CDR2 is SASEGT. V lost 8 bases to trimming and J lost 4 bases, with 12 bases between them. The CDR3 is 13 residues long. CDR3 protein: CASERSPNQPQHF. CDR3 DNA: TGTGCCAGCGAACGATCACCGAATCAGCCCCAGCATTTT.

There are a few counts of this clonotype. A read error may explain this, as a much larger clone is one base away. Without the conserved terminal phenylalanine or tryptophan, this CDR3 likely stems from a read error. The chain joins TRBV12-3 or TRBV12-4 to TRBJ1-2; no clear D. This CDR3 comprises 14 residues. V was shortened by 6 bases and J by 2 bases, with 13 bases between the two germline ends. For the CDR3, the DNA is TGTGCCAGCAGCCCAATCGGGGAAAACTATGGCTACACCCTC. Residues: CASSPIGENYGYTL.

The rearrangement joins TRBV14 to TRBJ2-1, with TRBD2 identical over 8 bases. Germline V lookup: CDR1 SGHDN, CDR2 FVKESK. The V and J ends lost 5 bases and 0 bases, in that order; junction bases with no gene match: 15. This CDR3 is built from 19 residues. The DNA of the CDR3 is TGTGCCAGCAGCGGGCCACGAGGCGCGGGAGGAAGCTCCTACAATGAGCAGTTCTTC. It translates to CASSGPRGAGGSSYNEQFF. Full variable domain (rest looked up from reference TRBV14 and TRBJ2-1): EAGVTQFPSHSVIEKGQTVTLRCDPISGHDNLYWYRRVMGKEIKFLLHFVKESKQDESGMPNNRFLAERTGGTYSTLKVQPAELEDSGVYFCASSGPRGAGGSSYNEQFFGPGTRLTVL.

In the case of this clonotype: A much larger clone is a single base away; this may be a read error. The chain joins TRBV15 to TRBJ2-7; perhaps TRBD2 as D (5 bases). This CDR3 spans 15 amino acids. Germline values: CDR1 LNHNV, CDR2 YYDKDF (reference sequence). In nucleotides, the CDR3 is TGTGTCACCAGCAGAGATATAGGACTCGCCTACGAGCAGTACTTC. This translates into CVTSRDIGLAYEQYF.

This clonotype was seen a handful of times. This rearrangement joins TRBV7-8 to TRBJ1-5, with TRBD1 as a possible D gene (5 bases). CDR1 is SGHVS and CDR2 is FQNEAQ in the germline V gene. The ends were cut back, 1 base at V and 1 base at J, with 11 bases in the middle. There are 16 residues in the CDR3. The CDR3 bases are TGTGCCAGCAGCTTAGTAGGGGCCTTCAGCAATCAGCCCCAGCATTTT. Protein sequence: CASSLVGAFSNQPQHF.

This clonotype was seen many times. The CDR3 DNA follows: TGTGCCAGCAGCCAAGGGCGGGGTCTGCCCCAGCATTTT. It codes for CASSQGRGLPQHF. This sequence joins TRBV3-1 and TRBJ1-5; D remains unclear. Germline-derived CDR1 and CDR2 are LGHDT and YNNKEL (reference sequence). The CDR3 totals 13 residues. Between the trimmed V and J ends, which lost 1 base and 9 bases, there was a span of 10 bases.

This clonotype was counted only a few times. V usage is TRBV9 and J usage is TRBJ1-1; D is perhaps TRBD1 (5 bases). Trimming stripped 2 bases from V and 6 bases from J, with 14 bases between. The germline V gene encodes CDR1 SGDLS and CDR2 YYNGEE. The CDR3 consists of 14 residues. The CDR3 DNA sequence: TGTGCCAGCAGCGTGGGGGTTGGGGGACCTGAAGCTTTCTTT. Translated, it gives CASSVGVGGPEAFF.

The chain couples TRBV29-1 to TRBJ2-7; TRBD1 might be the D (6 bases). The germline V and J ends were trimmed by 0 bases and 2 bases, with 14 bases remaining between them. In germline, CDR1 is SQVTM, CDR2 ANQGSEA. The CDR3 covers 15 residues. CDR3 protein: CSVEDQRGIPYEQYF. CDR3 sequence (DNA): TGCAGCGTTGAAGATCAAAGGGGGATCCCCTACGAGCAGTACTTC.